This is a list of T cell receptor beta chains from one sample in a study of cytomegalovirus exposure and HLA in healthy donors. Here immunoSEQ multiplex PCR was the method, and the copy in TCRdb shows in-frame clones only, minus some. The sample contains tens of thousands of clones, about 70% of which appear only once. The sample was PBMCs. These receptors all come from a man aged 25 to 40 in good health and CMV-seronegative. CDR3s include the opening cysteine and the closing phenylalanine or tryptophan. The D gene is left open where the match is weak. Clone size is not always given. Where it is, it says once, few, many or a class for expanded clones.

d_call: TRBD1
j_call: TRBJ2-3
clone_size: .
v_call: TRBV9
cdr3_aa: CASSVSMGQGASDTQYF
cdr3_nt: TGTGCCAGCAGCGTCTCCATGGGACAGGGGGCATCAGATACGCAGTATTTT

d_call: .
j_call: TRBJ1-4
clone_size: .
v_call: TRBV11-1
cdr3_aa: CASSLGSFRLSEKLFF
cdr3_nt: TGTGCCAGCAGCTTAGGGTCGTTCAGGCTCAGCGAAAAACTGTTTTTT

d_call: .
j_call: TRBJ2-7
clone_size: .
v_call: TRBV7-2
cdr3_aa: CASGGAEQYF
cdr3_nt: TGTGCCAGCGGCGGGGCCGAGCAGTACTTC

d_call: TRBD2
j_call: TRBJ2-1
clone_size: once
v_call: TRBV9
cdr3_aa: CASSPAGSGRAYEQFF
cdr3_nt: TGTGCCAGCAGCCCGGCGGGAAGCGGGAGGGCCTATGAGCAGTTCTTC

d_call: .
j_call: TRBJ2-5
clone_size: .
v_call: TRBV1
cdr3_aa: CTSNALTLVLQTQYF
cdr3_nt: TGCACCAGCAACGCCCTAACCCTAGTCTTGCAGACCCAGTACTTC

d_call: .
j_call: TRBJ2-7
clone_size: few
v_call: TRBV4-3
cdr3_aa: CASSQVTEPIEQYF
cdr3_nt: TGCGCCAGCAGCCAAGTTACTGAACCTATCGAGCAGTACTTC

d_call: TRBD1
j_call: TRBJ1-1
clone_size: .
v_call: TRBV7-9
cdr3_aa: CASSPDRVTEAFF
cdr3_nt: TGTGCCAGCAGCCCCGACAGGGTTACTGAAGCTTTCTTT

d_call: TRBD1
j_call: TRBJ1-1
clone_size: .
v_call: TRBV2
cdr3_aa: CASISGQGAVTEAFF
cdr3_nt: TGTGCCAGCATCTCGGGACAGGGGGCGGTCACTGAAGCTTTCTTT

d_call: .
j_call: TRBJ2-3
clone_size: once
v_call: TRBV27
cdr3_aa: CASSFLDTDTDTQYF
cdr3_nt: TGTGCCAGCAGTTTCCTGGACACCGACACAGATACGCAGTATTTT

d_call: .
j_call: TRBJ1-5
clone_size: .
v_call: TRBV29-1
cdr3_aa: CSGGGGGEPQHF
cdr3_nt: TGCAGCGGTGGGGGAGGGGGGGAGCCCCAGCATTTT

d_call: TRBD2
j_call: TRBJ2-7
clone_size: few
v_call: TRBV9
cdr3_aa: CASSVGTSGYEQYF
cdr3_nt: TGTGCCAGCAGCGTAGGGACTAGCGGCTACGAGCAGTACTTC

d_call: .
j_call: TRBJ2-7
clone_size: .
v_call: TRBV25-1
cdr3_aa: CASARQATYEQYF
cdr3_nt: TGTGCCAGCGCAAGACAGGCGACCTACGAGCAGTACTTC

d_call: .
j_call: TRBJ1-1
clone_size: .
v_call: TRBV18
cdr3_aa: CASSPLDSVTEAFF
cdr3_nt: TGTGCCAGCTCACCCCTGGACAGTGTCACTGAAGCTTTCTTT

d_call: .
j_call: TRBJ1-2
clone_size: once
v_call: TRBV6-1
cdr3_aa: CASRVDSPPYGYTF
cdr3_nt: TGTGCCAGCAGGGTGGACAGCCCCCCCTATGGCTACACCTTC

d_call: TRBD2
j_call: TRBJ2-3
clone_size: .
v_call: TRBV6-4
cdr3_aa: CASSGSGGADTQYF
cdr3_nt: TGTGCCAGCAGTGGTAGCGGGGGGGCAGATACGCAGTATTTT

d_call: TRBD2
j_call: TRBJ2-7
clone_size: .
v_call: TRBV27
cdr3_aa: CASSLKAGGSYEQYF
cdr3_nt: TGTGCCAGCAGTTTAAAAGCGGGGGGGTCCTACGAGCAGTACTTC

d_call: TRBD1
j_call: TRBJ1-1
clone_size: .
v_call: TRBV6-5
cdr3_aa: CASSLPGTVVTEAFF
cdr3_nt: TGTGCCAGCAGTTTACCGGGGACAGTGGTCACTGAAGCTTTCTTT

d_call: .
j_call: TRBJ1-2
clone_size: few
v_call: TRBV19
cdr3_aa: CASSIATGNDYGYTF
cdr3_nt: TGTGCCAGTAGTATAGCCACAGGGAATGACTATGGCTACACCTTC

d_call: TRBD1
j_call: TRBJ2-6
clone_size: .
v_call: TRBV7-2
cdr3_aa: CASSFFGTGNAGANVLTF
cdr3_nt: TGTGCCAGCAGCTTCTTCGGGACAGGTAACGCTGGGGCCAACGTCCTGACTTTC

d_call: .
j_call: TRBJ1-5
clone_size: .
v_call: TRBV2
cdr3_aa: CASSVGRSQVLSNQPQHF
cdr3_nt: TGTGCCAGCAGTGTGGGCCGATCGCAGGTATTGAGCAATCAGCCCCAGCATTTT

d_call: TRBD1
j_call: TRBJ2-1
clone_size: .
v_call: TRBV19
cdr3_aa: CATKHPSGQGLSEQFF
cdr3_nt: TGTGCCACCAAACATCCTTCGGGACAGGGACTATCGGAGCAGTTCTTC

d_call: TRBD1
j_call: TRBJ1-1
clone_size: once
v_call: TRBV30
cdr3_aa: CAWGWGTANTEAFF
cdr3_nt: TGTGCCTGGGGCTGGGGGACAGCCAACACTGAAGCTTTCTTT

d_call: .
j_call: TRBJ2-7
clone_size: .
v_call: TRBV6-5
cdr3_aa: CASRTSPGGKQYF
cdr3_nt: TGTGCCAGCAGGACCTCACCCGGGGGAAAGCAGTACTTC

d_call: TRBD1
j_call: TRBJ2-7
clone_size: .
v_call: TRBV10-1
cdr3_aa: CASSEPDRYDEQYF
cdr3_nt: TGCGCCAGCAGTGAACCGGACAGGTACGATGAGCAGTACTTC

d_call: TRBD2
j_call: TRBJ2-1
clone_size: few
v_call: TRBV7-2
cdr3_aa: CASSLRVSGGPPEQFF
cdr3_nt: TGTGCCAGCAGCTTAAGGGTCTCGGGAGGGCCCCCCGAGCAGTTCTTC

d_call: .
j_call: TRBJ1-2
clone_size: few
v_call: TRBV6-5
cdr3_aa: CATALLTGGGYTF
cdr3_nt: TGTGCCACTGCTCTGCTGACGGGGGGGGGCTACACCTTC

d_call: .
j_call: TRBJ2-6
clone_size: .
v_call: TRBV6-1
cdr3_aa: CASSEPWGRGANVLTF
cdr3_nt: TGTGCCAGCAGTGAGCCCTGGGGGCGGGGGGCCAACGTCCTGACTTTC

d_call: .
j_call: TRBJ1-2
clone_size: .
v_call: TRBV6-1
cdr3_aa: CASSEATAPNYGYTF
cdr3_nt: TGTGCCAGCAGTGAAGCGACAGCCCCTAACTATGGCTACACCTTC

d_call: .
j_call: TRBJ1-1
clone_size: .
v_call: TRBV13
cdr3_aa: CASSQPTGNTEAFF
cdr3_nt: TGTGCCAGCAGCCAACCGACAGGGAACACTGAAGCTTTCTTT

d_call: .
j_call: TRBJ2-7
clone_size: .
v_call: TRBV6-9
cdr3_aa: CASSHSPGHPAYEQYF
cdr3_nt: TGTGCCAGCAGTCACTCTCCGGGACATCCAGCCTACGAGCAGTACTTC

d_call: .
j_call: TRBJ1-2
clone_size: .
v_call: TRBV7-8
cdr3_aa: CASSLAGASLYGYTF
cdr3_nt: TGTGCCAGCAGCTTAGCCGGAGCCAGCCTCTATGGCTACACCTTC

d_call: .
j_call: TRBJ1-1
clone_size: .
v_call: TRBV6-5
cdr3_aa: CASREGVMNTEAFF
cdr3_nt: TGTGCCAGCAGGGAGGGAGTTATGAACACTGAAGCTTTCTTT

d_call: TRBD2
j_call: TRBJ2-1
clone_size: .
v_call: TRBV7-2
cdr3_aa: CASRLDGAGGSSGFF
cdr3_nt: TGTGCCAGCAGATTAGATGGGGCGGGAGGGTCGAGCGGGTTCTTC

d_call: .
j_call: TRBJ2-7
clone_size: .
v_call: TRBV7-6
cdr3_aa: CASSLGTADSYEQYF
cdr3_nt: TGTGCCAGCAGCTTAGGTACAGCTGACTCCTACGAGCAGTACTTC

d_call: .
j_call: TRBJ1-1
clone_size: .
v_call: TRBV7-2
cdr3_aa: CASSLTGSTEAFF
cdr3_nt: TGTGCCAGCAGCCTTACAGGGTCCACTGAAGCTTTCTTT

d_call: .
j_call: TRBJ2-5
clone_size: .
v_call: TRBV7-6
cdr3_aa: CASSLGLAGQETQYF
cdr3_nt: TGTGCCAGCAGCTTAGGTCTAGCTGGACAAGAGACCCAGTACTTC

d_call: TRBD1
j_call: TRBJ1-2
clone_size: .
v_call: TRBV13
cdr3_aa: CASSGGTGLYGYTF
cdr3_nt: TGTGCCAGCAGCGGAGGGACAGGACTCTATGGCTACACCTTC

d_call: .
j_call: TRBJ1-1
clone_size: .
v_call: TRBV7-9
cdr3_aa: CASSLGSRTEAFF
cdr3_nt: TGTGCCAGCAGCTTAGGTAGTCGGACTGAAGCTTTCTTT

d_call: TRBD1
j_call: TRBJ1-1
clone_size: .
v_call: TRBV18
cdr3_aa: CASSPVFKGARAFF
cdr3_nt: TGTGCCAGCTCCCCAGTCTTCAAGGGGGCCCGAGCTTTCTTT

d_call: .
j_call: TRBJ2-7
clone_size: once
v_call: TRBV29-1
cdr3_aa: CSVSRGQSSYEQYF
cdr3_nt: TGCAGCGTTAGCAGGGGCCAAAGCTCCTACGAGCAGTACTTC

d_call: TRBD1
j_call: TRBJ2-1
clone_size: .
v_call: TRBV6-6
cdr3_aa: CASLGTGSNEQFF
cdr3_nt: TGTGCCAGCCTTGGGACAGGCAGTAATGAGCAGTTCTTC

d_call: .
j_call: TRBJ1-4
clone_size: .
v_call: TRBV28
cdr3_aa: CASSLTGFEEKLFF
cdr3_nt: TGTGCCAGCAGTTTAACGGGGTTCGAAGAAAAACTGTTTTTT